Below, 18 T cell receptor beta chains from the same sample are listed, as sequenced in a study of blood T cells in healthy people across ages. The authors ran a second PCR of about 7 to 11 cycles using a sample-barcoded 5' primer and a J-beta primer mix. MiXCR, run by TCRdb on the 5' RACE reads, gives a single entry per CDR3 protein. The data contain more than 550,000 distinct CDR3 sequences, approximately 21% of them seen just once; the ten biggest clones take up approximately 20%. The sample consisted of blood. The receptors were sampled from a man between 65 and 79 years old in good health.

The chain uses TRBV6-5 and TRBJ1-2; no clear D. Trimming stripped 6 bases from V and 10 bases from J, with 15 bases between. Germline V gene data show CDR1 as MNHEY and CDR2 as SVGAGI. The CDR3 loop spans 12 amino acids. CDR3 DNA: TGTGCCAGCAGCCGCAACGGACGCCACTACACCTTC. This gives the protein CASSRNGRHYTF.

A few counts support this clonotype. The rearrangement joins TRBV12-3 or TRBV12-4 to TRBJ2-5; D is perhaps TRBD1 (6 bases). The CDR3 consists of 15 residues. V shed 5 bases and J shed 5 bases, with 18 bases lying between them. The CDR3 protein is CASSPRQAYRETQYF. The CDR3 DNA sequence: TGTGCCAGCAGTCCTAGACAGGCATACAGGGAGACCCAGTACTTC.

The J gene is TRBJ2-3, the V gene TRBV5-1, with 7 bases matching TRBD2. CDR3 length equals 16 residues. Germline lookup yields CDR1 SGHRS and CDR2 YFSETQ. The ends lost 1 base at V and 0 bases at J; junction bases unmatched: 5. CDR3 loop: CASSLQPSGSTDTQYF. The CDR3 region has the DNA TGCGCCAGCAGCTTGCAGCCTAGCGGTAGCACAGATACGCAGTATTTT.

The chain combines TRBV20-1 with TRBJ2-7; D could derive from TRBD1 or TRBD2 (5 bases each). CDR3 size: 12 residues. CDR1 is DFQATT, CDR2 SNEGSKA, per germline (reference sequence). Trimming stripped 6 bases from V and 9 bases from J, with 18 bases between. CDR3 bases: TGCAGTGCGCCAGGCTTCGAGGGGTTGCAGTACTTC. It encodes CSAPGFEGLQYF.

The chain is built from TRBV12-3 or TRBV12-4 and TRBJ2-7, with 10 bases lining up with TRBD2. This CDR3 contains 14 residues. V lost 5 bases to trimming and J lost 3 bases; unmatched junction nucleotides: 4. The CDR3 spells CASSPGLAYYEQYF. In DNA, the CDR3 is TGTGCCAGCAGTCCGGGACTAGCGTACTACGAGCAGTACTTC.

There are a few counts of this clonotype. This sequence joins TRBV20-1 and TRBJ2-5; possibly TRBD1 or TRBD2 for D (7 bases each). V was cut by 7 bases and J by 3 bases, with 15 bases left in between. This CDR3 is built from 13 residues. Germline V gene sequence: CDR1 DFQATT, CDR2 SNEGSKA (reference sequence). This CDR3 is CSVRGRAKETQYF. The CDR3 DNA reads TGCAGTGTCAGGGGGAGGGCGAAAGAGACCCAGTACTTC.

Only a few counts were recorded for this clonotype. The chain links TRBV6-6 to TRBJ1-1; D is ambiguous. This CDR3 contains 14 residues. The germline V gene has CDR1 MNHNY and CDR2 SVGAGI (reference sequence). The V end lost 1 base, the J end lost 0 bases, and 6 bases lay between the germline ends. Here the CDR3 reads CASSYLSLNTEAFF. The CDR3 nucleotides are TGTGCCAGCAGTTACTTGTCATTGAACACTGAAGCTTTCTTT.

V and J are TRBV15 and TRBJ2-7; tentative D call: TRBD1 (5 bases). Germline lookup yields CDR1 LNHNV and CDR2 YYDKDF (reference sequence). Trimming took 0 bases from V and 3 from J, leaving 12 bases between them. The CDR3 extends over 15 amino acids. The CDR3 reads CATSRDQGRVYEQYF. Here the CDR3 DNA reads TGTGCCACCAGCAGAGATCAGGGCAGGGTCTACGAGCAGTACTTC.

This clonotype was seen a handful of times. At one end the junction does not follow the germline gene, possibly because of a read error. The CDR3 DNA is TGTGCCAGCAGCCTGGGACCCTTGAAGCACTTC. This translates into CASSLGPLKHF. The chain is built from TRBV11-2 and TRBJ2-5; D possibly uses TRBD1 or TRBD2 (5 bases each). Germline CDR1 is SGHAT and CDR2 is FQNNGV. CDR3 length: 11 amino acids.

J is TRBJ2-3 and V is TRBV5-1; 12 bases map to TRBD2. This CDR3 spans 18 amino acids. J gave up 1 base and V 4 bases, and 10 bases lay outside the gene matches. CDR1 is SGHRS, CDR2 YFSETQ, per germline. The CDR3 loop is CASSNGLAGSHRTDTQYF. The DNA of the CDR3 is TGCGCCAGCAGCAACGGACTAGCGGGAAGCCACCGCACAGATACGCAGTATTTT. Based on the CDR3 plus reference TRBV5-1 and TRBJ2-3, the full variable domain is KAGVTQTPRYLIKTRGQQVTLSCSPISGHRSVSWYQQTPGQGLQFLFEYFSETQRNKGNFPGRFSGRQFSNSRSEMNVSTLELGDSALYLCASSNGLAGSHRTDTQYFGPGTRLTVL.

This clonotype was seen a handful of times. The chain links TRBV6-6 to TRBJ2-7, with 7 bases matching TRBD1. Trimming cost V 7 bases and J 0 bases; bases outside gene matches: 6. This CDR3 spans 14 amino acids. Germline loops: CDR1 MNHNY, CDR2 SVGAGI (reference sequence). Here the CDR3 DNA reads TGTGCCAGCACCAAACAGGGGAGCTCCTACGAGCAGTACTTC. Amino acids: CASTKQGSSYEQYF.

This clonotype has a handful of counts. The J gene is TRBJ1-2, the V gene TRBV19, with no clear D. V lost 10 bases and J 8 bases, leaving 20 bases between the germline ends. This CDR3 has 13 residues. Germline CDR1 is LNHDA and CDR2 is SQIVND (reference sequence). CDR3 loop: CATLNRQVGGYTF. The CDR3 DNA sequence: TGTGCCACCCTGAACCGGCAAGTCGGGGGCTACACCTTC.

In DNA form, the CDR3 reads TGTGCCAGCAGTTACCCCCCGCGGGCTGAAGCTTTCTTT. It translates to CASSYPPRAEAFF. The chain has TRBV6-2 or TRBV6-3 and TRBJ1-1; D gene ambiguous. Germline V gives CDR1 MNHEY, CDR2 SVGEGT. The CDR3 spans 13 residues. The germline V and J ends were trimmed by 2 bases and 6 bases, with 10 bases remaining between them.

The V gene is TRBV20-1, the J gene TRBJ2-5; 12 bases match TRBD2. Near its end, the DNA agrees better with TRBJ2-1, so the J call may be wrong. Looked up from germline, CDR1 is DFQATT and CDR2 is SNEGSKA (reference sequence). The CDR3 is 14 residues long. The CDR3 DNA follows: TGCAGTGCCCTAAGGACTAGCGGGACCCATGAGCAGTTCTTC. Its translation is CSALRTSGTHEQFF.

This sequence joins TRBV5-1 and TRBJ2-7, with a possible D match to TRBD2 (6 bases). CDR3 length: 15 residues. Germline CDR1 and CDR2: SGHRS and YFSETQ. Trimming took off 0 bases at V and 5 bases at J, with 15 bases between the two ends. The chain's CDR3 is CASSLVTGVGHEQYV. CDR3 nucleotides: TGCGCCAGCAGCTTGGTTACGGGGGTAGGCCACGAGCAGTACGTC.

This clonotype occurred a few times. The chain uses TRBV6-1 and TRBJ2-5, with D perhaps TRBD1 (6 bases). The J call may be mistaken, given a closer DNA end match to TRBJ2-7. The length of the CDR3 is 12 residues. Germline CDR1 is MNHNS and CDR2 is SASEGT. CDR3 nucleotide sequence: TGTGCCAGCAGTGTTACAGGGTTCGAGCAGTACGTC. This encodes CASSVTGFEQYV.

A note on this clonotype: Sequence at one end of the junction differs from germline and may be a read error. The chain employs TRBV7-9 and TRBJ1-2; weak D call: TRBD1 (5 bases). Germline-derived CDR1 and CDR2 are SEHNR and FQNEAQ (reference sequence). CDR3 size: 13 residues. This CDR3 is CASSPIGGYGFTF. The CDR3 coding sequence is TGTGCCAGCAGCCCTATCGGGGGGTATGGCTTCACCTTC. Complete variable domain (other parts from reference TRBV7-9 and TRBJ1-2): DTGVSQNPRHKITKRGQNVTFRCDPISEHNRLYWYRQTLGQGPEFLTYFQNEAQLEKSRLLSDRFSAERPKGSFSTLEIQRTEQGDSAMYLCASSPIGGYGFTFGSGTRLTVV.

The chain is built from TRBV12-3 or TRBV12-4 and TRBJ2-5; D is perhaps TRBD1 (7 bases). Trimming cost V 5 bases and J 0 bases, with 10 bases left between them. CDR3 size: 14 residues. The CDR3 coding sequence is TGTGCCAGCAGTGCGGGACAGTACCAAGAGACCCAGTACTTC. Translated: CASSAGQYQETQYF.